This T cell receptor (beta chain) came from a study of T cell responses to AZD1222 COVID-19 vaccine (dated by TCRdb to the early 2020s). About the investigation overall: A total of 230 or so trial participants underwent TCR sequencing, of whom 207 received two doses of AZD1222 and 26 received two doses of the MenACWY control vaccine. Trial participants were enrolled by age into subgroups of 18-55, 56-69 and 70-plus years, and 148, 28 and 57 TCR-sequenced participants, respectively, were included in these subgroups. General study outcomes and caveats: Because no day 14 peak-response samples were available, the repertoires could be characterized only after the peak T cell response. Spike-specific TCR breadth and depth rose significantly after two AZD1222 doses compared with day 0 and with MenACWY recipients. The 56-69-year group was small, and its depth increase did not reach significance, likely because of low power. Conclusions about previously exposed vaccinees are limited, since just a handful of AZD1222 recipients were seropositive for SARS-CoV-2 at baseline. CD4 TCRs associated with the vaccine covered the entire spike protein, and the dominant responses were in regions 160-218 and 743-854. Most participants were white British and females outnumbered males, and the authors suggested that clonal diversity may have been underestimated. Epitopes outside the regions mutated in the B.1.351 and B.1.1.7 variants were reportedly recognized by nearly half of the unique spike-specific TCRs.

The CDR3 regions of human TCRbeta chains were analyzed by immunosequencing. For the original study's pipeline: TCRs in the repertoires were matched against a reference library of SARS-CoV-2-specific TCRs that had been generated with the MIRA antigen-specificity platform. Breadth was defined as the fraction of unique TCRs that were SARS-CoV-2-associated. Depth was defined as the fraction of total T cells that were SARS-CoV-2-associated. Using the MIRA data, each spike-specific TCR was assigned both to the spike region to which the TCR was reactive and to a CD4 or CD8 class. Log10-transformed breadth and depth values were compared by one-way ANOVA with Sidak's multiple comparisons tests. Held by TCRdb, this immuneACCESS table contains in-frame sequences only and omits some clones. Under half of the omission traces to an unresolved V gene where checked; the cause of the rest is unknown. That table furnishes V, J and clone size, whereas the DNA furnished D and trimming. The sample yields some 200,000 clones; about 92% were counted once. Of the sample, 0.95% to 1.1% is held by the ten largest clones.

Remarks on this clone: What antigen it recognizes has not been identified. No qualities accompany the bases; no much larger clone lies one base away.

The time point label, as the study defines it: baseline before first vaccination. Sample treatment or condition, as interpreted from the label and publication: meningococcal conjugate vaccine given as trial control. Samples from vaccinated people were obtained from the UK trials COV001 and COV002, which included a single-blind randomized controlled phase 2/3 trial of AZD1222 (ChAdOx1 nCoV-19) in healthy adults. For TCRbeta chain sequencing, PBMC samples were collected from trial participants at day 0 and at day 28 after the second dose. V and J are truncated by 2 bases and 0 bases respectively, leaving an intervening sequence of 10 bases. Taken from cysteine to phenylalanine, the CDR3 has 16 residues. This entry keeps only the CDR3 DNA: 48 bases, framed from base 1. The germline V gene yields KGHSH for CDR1 and LQKENI for CDR2.

The sequencing here drew on peripheral blood, taken on day 0 of MenACWY control vaccination. This clonotype originated in an adult in good health. The sequence joins TRBV18 to TRBJ2-2; the D gene cannot be resolved reliably. The CDR3 protein: CASSPEGFANTGELFF. At the DNA level, the sequence is TGTGCCAGCTCACCAGAAGGCTTCGCGAACACCGGGGAGCTGTTTTTT. With the portions outside the CDR3 filled from the reference TRBV18 and TRBJ2-2 genes, the complete variable region becomes NAGVMQNPRHLVRRRGQEARLRCSPMKGHSHVYWYRQLPEEGLKFMVYLQKENIIDESGMPKERFSAEFPKEGPSILRIQQVVRGDSAAYFCASSPEGFANTGELFFGEGSRLTVL.